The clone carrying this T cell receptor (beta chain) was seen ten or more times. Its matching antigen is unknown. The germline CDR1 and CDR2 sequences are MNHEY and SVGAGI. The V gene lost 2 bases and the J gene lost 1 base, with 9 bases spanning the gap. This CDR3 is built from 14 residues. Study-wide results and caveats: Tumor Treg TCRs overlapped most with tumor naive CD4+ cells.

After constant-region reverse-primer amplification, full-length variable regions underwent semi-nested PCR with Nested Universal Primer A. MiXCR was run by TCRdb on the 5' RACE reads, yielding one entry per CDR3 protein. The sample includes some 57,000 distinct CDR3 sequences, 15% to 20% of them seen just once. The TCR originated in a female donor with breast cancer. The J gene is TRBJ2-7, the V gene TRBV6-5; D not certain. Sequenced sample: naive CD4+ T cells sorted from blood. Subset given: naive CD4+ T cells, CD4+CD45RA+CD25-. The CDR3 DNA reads TGTGCCAGCAGTTACGGGTTCCGATCCTACGAGCAGTACTTC. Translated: CASSYGFRSYEQYF.